This T cell receptor beta chain was retrieved from a study of regulatory T cells in long-lasting Graves disease. About the study: It was over 5 years of antithyroid drugs, with positive TSH receptor antibodies, that meant persistent Graves' disease. The study, taken as a whole, reports: When disease was persistent, TRBV28, TRBJ1-2 and TRBJ2-5 were the favored segments. Shared public clonotypes totalled fewer than 3,000 in persistent patients, compared with roughly 970 in new patients.

As for time point: persistent/refractory GD, antithyroid drugs over 5 years with positive TRAb. After RNA was extracted from PBMCs, the TCR library was made from it. The CDR3 contains 16 residues. Between the trimmed V and J ends, which lost 0 bases and 0 bases, there was a span of 11 bases. CDR1 is SGHDN, CDR2 FVKESK, per germline. In building TCR beta libraries, iRepertoire HTBI primers were used together with Arm-PCR of CDR3 regions. One entry per CDR3 protein results from TCRdb running MiXCR on the multiplex PCR reads. Here the sample spans about 400,000 distinct CDR3 sequences, around 20% being singletons. This clonotype was seen repeatedly, ten times or more. The antigen is undetermined.

Material: peripheral blood mononuclear cells (PBMCs), obtained when the disease was refractory, from a patient treated with antithyroid drugs. The clonotype originates from a female donor with Graves disease. The genes are TRBV14 and TRBJ1-1; perhaps TRBD1 as D (5 bases). The CDR3 loop is CASSQDRGGVNTEAFF. The CDR3, as DNA: TGTGCCAGCAGCCAAGATCGCGGGGGGGTGAACACTGAAGCTTTCTTT.